The rows below give T cell receptor beta chains drawn from one sample of a study of T cells in Graves' hyperthyroidism and ophthalmopathy. Each CDR3 protein is one row after TCRdb ran MiXCR on the multiplex PCR reads. The table has almost 600,000 distinct CDR3 sequences, about half seen once. Sequences were obtained from peripheral blood or thyroid tissue (not recorded which). Receptor source: a woman aged 18-29 years with Graves' hyperthyroidism. The CDR3 runs from the conserved cysteine through the conserved F or W. D genes are given only for firm matches. The size field is filled for only some rows; it gives once, few, many or a size class.

J gene,D gene,clone size,V gene,CDR3 protein,CDR3 DNA
TRBJ1-1,TRBD1,many,TRBV12-3/TRBV12-4,CASSFYIGTVGTEAFF,TGTGCCAGCAGCTTCTATATTGGGACAGTCGGAACTGAAGCTTTCTTT
TRBJ2-5,TRBD2,many,TRBV6-2/TRBV6-3,CASTGLAGVTQYF,TGTGCCAGCACGGGACTAGCGGGAGTGACCCAGTACTTC
TRBJ1-1,.,.,TRBV10-3,CAISERRRGDTEAFF,TGTGCCATCAGTGAACGGAGGCGTGGGGACACTGAAGCTTTCTTT
TRBJ2-7,.,many,TRBV7-6,CASSRQGGGSYEQYF,TGTGCCAGCAGCCGACAGGGAGGTGGCTCCTACGAGCAGTACTTC
TRBJ2-7,.,few,TRBV15,CATGGAVNYEQYF,TGTGCCACCGGGGGGGCTGTTAACTACGAGCAGTACTTC
TRBJ2-6,.,many,TRBV20-1,CSARLDTRFGANVLTF,TGCAGTGCTCGTCTTGACACTCGATTTGGGGCCAACGTCCTGACTTTC
TRBJ2-1,.,.,TRBV11-2,CASSTREQFF,TGTGCCAGCAGCACCCGTGAGCAGTTCTTC
TRBJ2-7,.,.,TRBV5-1,CASSSGRAEQYF,TGCGCCAGCAGCTCGGGCAGGGCCGAGCAGTACTTC
TRBJ1-3,.,.,TRBV6-2/TRBV6-3,CASSYLPSGNTIYF,TGTGCCAGCAGTTACCTCCCGTCTGGAAACACCATATATTTT
TRBJ2-4,.,few,TRBV20-1,CSATPWGVGIQYF,TGCAGTGCGACCCCTTGGGGTGTAGGCATTCAGTACTTC
TRBJ2-3,.,many,TRBV29-1,CSVGVLTDTQYF,TGCAGCGTTGGCGTCCTCACAGATACGCAGTATTTT
TRBJ1-5,TRBD1,few,TRBV5-6,CASSFLRGQAGNQPQHF,TGTGCCAGCAGCTTTTTGAGGGGACAGGCCGGCAATCAGCCCCAGCATTTT
TRBJ1-3,.,many,TRBV4-1,CASREEGSVDTIYF,TGCGCCAGCAGGGAGGAGGGGAGCGTGGACACCATATATTTT
TRBJ1-1,TRBD1,once,TRBV7-2,CASSRWTGKAFF,TGTGCCAGCAGCCGATGGACAGGGAAAGCTTTCTTT
TRBJ2-2,.,many,TRBV5-1,CASSFRQLNTGELFF,TGCGCCAGCAGCTTCCGACAACTGAACACCGGGGAGCTGTTTTTT
TRBJ1-1,.,.,TRBV12-3/TRBV12-4,CASSLEGPTNEAFF,TGTGCCAGCAGTTTAGAGGGTCCAACTAATGAAGCTTTCTTT
TRBJ2-5,.,many,TRBV27,CATRDLLRVETQYF,TGTGCCACCCGGGACCTTCTTCGCGTGGAGACCCAGTACTTC